The rows below give T cell receptor beta chains drawn from one sample of a study of T-cell memory formation after mild COVID-19. From the 5' RACE reads, TCRdb called clonotypes with MiXCR, one entry per CDR3 protein. The repertoire includes 470,000 or so distinct CDR3 sequences, around 18% of them detected once, and around 8% sits in the top ten. Sequencing used PBMCs or a T cell subset sorted from them (not recorded which). These receptors were obtained from an adult woman who had mild COVID-19 (a few samples of this study predate the infection). Cell type and time point are not known. Both conserved end residues are part of each CDR3. A D gene is named only where the DNA matches it firmly. Clone size, where shown, is once, few, many, or a class for clones that have expanded.

clone size | J gene | D gene | V gene | CDR3 DNA | CDR3 protein
- | TRBJ1-1 | - | TRBV6-1 | TGTGCCAGCAGTGAAATTCAGGGCGCGGGCACTGAAGCTTTCTTT | CASSEIQGAGTEAFF
many | TRBJ2-3 | - | TRBV24-1 | TGTGCCACCAGTGATCCGTCAGGGGAAGATACGCAGTATTTT | CATSDPSGEDTQYF
- | TRBJ2-7 | - | TRBV9 | TGTGCCAGCAGCCGGGCAGCAAGCTCCTACGAGCAGTACTTC | CASSRAASSYEQYF
few | TRBJ1-5 | - | TRBV6-2/TRBV6-3 | TGTGCCAGCAGTTACGGGGACTTTCAGTCGCCCCAGCATTTT | CASSYGDFQSPQHF
few | TRBJ2-1 | TRBD2 | TRBV7-9 | TGTGCCAGCAGCCCTCGAATAGCGGGGGACAATGAGCAGTTCTTC | CASSPRIAGDNEQFF
- | TRBJ1-2 | TRBD1 | TRBV7-8 | TGTGCCAGCAGCTTGGGACAGGCCGGGGGTGGCTACACCTTC | CASSLGQAGGGYTF
- | TRBJ1-2 | TRBD1 | TRBV7-9 | TGTGCCTCATGGGGGGCAGGGGGAAGAGGCTACACCTTC | CASWGAGGRGYTF
few | TRBJ2-7 | - | TRBV30 | TGTGCCTGGAGTGTTGGGCGGGGCGCCTACGAGCAGTACTTC | CAWSVGRGAYEQYF
few | TRBJ2-1 | - | TRBV2 | TGTGCCAGCAGTGTGGGTACCTACAATGAGCAGTTCTTC | CASSVGTYNEQFF
- | TRBJ1-5 | - | TRBV12-3/TRBV12-4 | TGTGCCAGCAGCCCATCCCCGGTCGGGCCCCAGCATTTT | CASSPSPVGPQHF
- | TRBJ2-1 | TRBD2 | TRBV6-2/TRBV6-3 | TGTGCCAGCATCTCACCTAGCGGGCACTACAATGAGCAGTTCTTC | CASISPSGHYNEQFF
- | TRBJ2-1 | TRBD2 | TRBV7-7 | TGTGCCAGCAGCTTAGTAGCGGGGGCCTCCTACAATGAGCAGTTCTTC | CASSLVAGASYNEQFF
- | TRBJ2-5 | - | TRBV5-1 | TGTGCCAGCAGCTTAGGCAAAGAGACCCAGTACTTC | CASSLGKETQYF
- | TRBJ2-7 | TRBD1 | TRBV5-5 | TGTGCCAGCAGCATGCGGACAGGGAACGAGCAGTACTTC | CASSMRTGNEQYF
- | TRBJ2-7 | - | TRBV6-5 | TGTGCCGTCCGTCTGGACCATACCTACGAGCAGTACTTC | CAVRLDHTYEQYF
few | TRBJ2-1 | TRBD2 | TRBV2 | TGTGCCAGCACGATTAGCGGGGGGGCGTTAAGTGAGCAGTTCTTC | CASTISGGALSEQFF
- | TRBJ1-5 | - | TRBV6-1 | TGTGCCAGCAGTGAGGGTCGGAACAGCAATCAGCCCCAGCATTTT | CASSEGRNSNQPQHF
- | TRBJ2-3 | TRBD1 | TRBV12-3/TRBV12-4 | TGTGCCAGCAGGAGACAGGGGAGCACAGATACGCAGTATTTT | CASRRQGSTDTQYF
- | TRBJ2-5 | - | TRBV12-3/TRBV12-4 | TGTGCCAGCAGTTTAAACAGCCTAAAGGTGCAAGAGACCCAGTACTTC | CASSLNSLKVQETQYF
- | TRBJ2-3 | - | TRBV2 | TGTGCCAGCAGTGATCTACAATCTAGCACAGATACGCAGTATTTT | CASSDLQSSTDTQYF
- | TRBJ2-3 | TRBD2 | TRBV4-3 | TGCGCCAGCAGCCAAGATGCTAGCGGGAGGACGCGGCCCGGCACAGATACGCAGTATTTT | CASSQDASGRTRPGTDTQYF
- | TRBJ1-1 | - | TRBV27 | TGTGCCAGCATGACGAACACTGAAGCTTTCTTT | CASMTNTEAFF
few | TRBJ2-2 | TRBD2 | TRBV4-1 | TGCGCCAGCAGCCTAACTAGCGGGGGGGGAACCGGGGAGCTGTTTTTT | CASSLTSGGGTGELFF
- | TRBJ1-2 | - | TRBV7-8 | TGTGCCAGCAGCTTAGGGGCCCTGGGTGGGACGTCGAACTATGGCTACACCTTC | CASSLGALGGTSNYGYTF
- | TRBJ1-3 | - | TRBV9 | TGTGCCAGCAGCGTATCGGACACTCGAAACACCATATATTTT | CASSVSDTRNTIYF
- | TRBJ2-2 | TRBD1 | TRBV20-1 | TGCAGTGCTAGAGGCCAGGGGGCCCACACCGGGGAGCTGTTTTTT | CSARGQGAHTGELFF
few | TRBJ2-3 | - | TRBV7-8 | TGTGCCAGCAGACCCCAGGAGGTGGGAACAGATACGCAGTATTTT | CASRPQEVGTDTQYF
few | TRBJ1-4 | - | TRBV6-1 | TGTGCCAGCAGTGACGCCCCAGGGATGGGGGAAAAACTGTTTTTT | CASSDAPGMGEKLFF
- | TRBJ1-1 | TRBD1 | TRBV30 | TGTGCCTGGAGTGTAGCAGGGGGCACTGAAGCTTTCTTT | CAWSVAGGTEAFF
- | TRBJ2-1 | TRBD2 | TRBV2 | TGTGCCAGCACCGGACTAGCGGGGAATGAGCAGTTCTTC | CASTGLAGNEQFF
- | TRBJ2-7 | - | TRBV12-3/TRBV12-4 | TGTGCCAGCAGCCCATACAGGACCAACTACGAGCAGTACTTC | CASSPYRTNYEQYF
- | TRBJ2-1 | TRBD2 | TRBV18 | TGTGCCAGCTCACTGCCTAGCGGGATGGGCAATGAGCAGTTCTTC | CASSLPSGMGNEQFF
- | TRBJ1-1 | - | TRBV5-1 | TGCGCCAGCACCGTCTTAGACAGCGGCACTGAAGCTTTCTTT | CASTVLDSGTEAFF
few | TRBJ2-1 | - | TRBV24-1 | TGTGCCACCAAGGGTAGAGGAGGGAATGAGCAGTTCTTC | CATKGRGGNEQFF
few | TRBJ2-7 | - | TRBV3-1 | TGTGCCAGCGGAGGATTCTACGAGCAGTACTTC | CASGGFYEQYF
few | TRBJ2-7 | - | TRBV27 | TGTGCCAGCAGTTTAAACTGGGGCGCAGGCTACGAGCAGTACTTC | CASSLNWGAGYEQYF
- | TRBJ2-3 | TRBD1 | TRBV30 | TGTGCCTGGGGACAGGGGGCGCGTAGAGATACGCAGTATTTT | CAWGQGARRDTQYF
- | TRBJ1-1 | - | TRBV20-1 | TGCAGCGCCCCATGGGCCGCTGAAGCTTTCTTT | CSAPWAAEAFF
- | TRBJ2-7 | - | TRBV4-3 | TGCGCCAGCAGCCAAGTAGGTGGGGATAGGCAGTACTTC | CASSQVGGDRQYF
few | TRBJ1-1 | - | TRBV6-5 | TGTGCCAGCAGTCTTACAGGGAATGGTTTCGGGGACACTGAAGCTTTCTTT | CASSLTGNGFGDTEAFF
- | TRBJ2-7 | TRBD2 | TRBV11-2 | TGTGCCAGCAGCTATTTGGGGACTAGATTCTCCTACGAGCAGTACTTC | CASSYLGTRFSYEQYF
- | TRBJ1-2 | - | TRBV19 | TGTGCCAGTAGTATGCGGGGGTCTTCCCCACTACCTAACTATGGCTACACCTTC | CASSMRGSSPLPNYGYTF
few | TRBJ1-1 | TRBD1 | TRBV2 | TGTGCCAGCAGTCGAGGGGGCTTCACTGAAGCTTTCTTT | CASSRGGFTEAFF
few | TRBJ2-1 | TRBD1 | TRBV24-1 | TGTGCCACCAGTGATAGCGGGACAGGGGGCTACAATGAGCAGTTCTTC | CATSDSGTGGYNEQFF
- | TRBJ1-2 | - | TRBV7-8 | TGTGCCAGCAGCTTAGCGGTGGCAGCCGATGGCTACACCTTC | CASSLAVAADGYTF
once | TRBJ2-7 | - | TRBV5-1 | TGCGCCAGCCGACGGGAGACTTCTACGTGGGAGCAGTACTTC | CASRRETSTWEQYF
few | TRBJ2-3 | TRBD1 | TRBV7-9 | TGTGCCAGCAGCTTAGTTGGGACAGGGTTGCAGTATTTT | CASSLVGTGLQYF
- | TRBJ2-1 | TRBD2 | TRBV6-2/TRBV6-3 | TGTGCCAGCAGTTTGGGACTAGCGGGAGGGACCCGCTACAATGAGCAGTTCTTC | CASSLGLAGGTRYNEQFF
- | TRBJ2-3 | - | TRBV4-3 | TGCCCCAGCAGCCAAGATTACCGCAGATTCTTCACAGATACGCAGTATTTT | CPSSQDYRRFFTDTQYF
few | TRBJ2-7 | - | TRBV19 | TGTGCCAGTAGCAGGGACATCCGTGAGCAGTACTTC | CASSRDIREQYF
- | TRBJ2-7 | TRBD1 | TRBV4-2 | TGTGCCAGCAGCCAAGCGACAGGGCAAGAGCAGTACTTC | CASSQATGQEQYF
few | TRBJ2-7 | TRBD2 | TRBV20-1 | TGCAGTGCTTCCGGGACTAGCCCCTCCTACGAGCAGTACTTC | CSASGTSPSYEQYF
few | TRBJ1-5 | TRBD1 | TRBV19 | TGTGCCAGTACGGGACAGGGGGTTCTCATGGGTCAGCCCCAGCATTTT | CASTGQGVLMGQPQHF
- | TRBJ2-1 | TRBD2 | TRBV14 | TGTGCCAGCAGCCAAGGGTCAGCGGGAGGCTGGGATGAGCAGTTCTTC | CASSQGSAGGWDEQFF
- | TRBJ2-1 | - | TRBV20-1 | TGCAGTGCCGCAGATGTTGGGGGTAACAATGAGCAGTTCTTC | CSAADVGGNNEQFF
- | TRBJ2-1 | TRBD2 | TRBV5-6 | TGTGCCAGCAGCTCGCCTCTAGCGGGGGGCCACAATGAGCAGTTCTTC | CASSSPLAGGHNEQFF
many | TRBJ1-4 | - | TRBV30 | TGTGCCTGGAGTGTACTAAGGGAAAAACTGTTTTTT | CAWSVLREKLFF
- | TRBJ2-3 | - | TRBV27 | TGTGCCAGCAGTTTATCGTGGCAGATTGACACAGATACGCAGTATTTT | CASSLSWQIDTDTQYF
- | TRBJ2-2 | - | TRBV11-3 | TGTGCCAGCAGCCGACGGACGAAGGCCGGGGAGCTGTTTTTT | CASSRRTKAGELFF
few | TRBJ1-1 | - | TRBV9 | TGTGCCAGCAGCGTAGACTCCTTGACAGGGAACACTGAAGCTTTCTTT | CASSVDSLTGNTEAFF